The rows below give T cell receptor beta chains drawn from one sample of a study of T cells in Graves' hyperthyroidism and ophthalmopathy. In TCRdb, the multiplex PCR reads were re-called with MiXCR into one record per CDR3 protein. The sample holds about 210,000 distinct CDR3 sequences, approximately 17% seen once. Material: blood. The source of these receptors is a middle-aged man with Graves' hyperthyroidism. The CDR3 runs from the conserved cysteine through the conserved F or W. The order of the fields is CDR3 length, D gene, V gene, CDR3 protein. The D gene is left open where the match is weak.

CDR3 length: 13
D gene: NA
V gene: TRBV3-1
CDR3 protein: CASSHGNHGELFF

CDR3 length: 14
D gene: NA
V gene: TRBV18
CDR3 protein: CASSQQGGDQPQHF

CDR3 length: 16
D gene: TRBD2
V gene: TRBV7-9
CDR3 protein: CASSLVSMTSEYEQYF

CDR3 length: 13
D gene: NA
V gene: TRBV10-3
CDR3 protein: CASRSFNTGELFF

CDR3 length: 14
D gene: NA
V gene: TRBV7-2
CDR3 protein: CASSLVLAQETQYF

CDR3 length: 17
D gene: NA
V gene: TRBV3-1
CDR3 protein: CASSRAGGRLTNYGYTF

CDR3 length: 15
D gene: NA
V gene: TRBV5-1
CDR3 protein: CASSLGSTLNYGYTF

CDR3 length: 17
D gene: TRBD2
V gene: TRBV7-6
CDR3 protein: CASSPWTSGEGTDTQYF

CDR3 length: 14
D gene: NA
V gene: TRBV25-1
CDR3 protein: CASSESGNGETQYF

CDR3 length: 16
D gene: TRBD2
V gene: TRBV28
CDR3 protein: CASSFTSGRAADTQYF